This T cell receptor (beta chain) was recorded in a study of blood T cell repertoires in COVID-19. Data came from immunoSEQ multiplex PCR; TCRdb stores just in-frame clones and leaves some out. This sample has about 130,000 clones, with roughly 84% found just once. Between the trimmed V and J ends, which lost 4 bases and 5 bases, there was a span of 5 bases. CDR1 and CDR2 from the germline V gene are SQVTM and ANQGSEA. The CDR3 sequence is 11 residues long. This chain joins TRBV29-1 and TRBJ1-4; D ambiguous. The TCR sequence derives from a woman older than 75 with acute or convalescent COVID-19. The sequencing sample was made of peripheral blood. CDR3 sequence reads: CSVGRNEKLFF. The CDR3, as DNA: TGCAGCGTTGGCAGGAATGAAAAACTGTTTTTT.